Below are 24 T cell receptor beta chains sequenced from a single sample in a study of Graves' ophthalmopathy and Graves' hyperthyroidism. Amplified TCR beta CDR3 regions were obtained using RNA transcripts as template. RT-PCR was first run with HTBI primers, then multiplex PCR in a second round. MiXCR was run by TCRdb on the multiplex PCR reads, yielding one entry per CDR3 protein. This table holds approximately 1.2 million distinct CDR3 sequences, roughly two fifths found once. What was sequenced was peripheral blood or thyroid tissue (not recorded which). The receptors shown here come from an adult man with Graves' hyperthyroidism.

The rearrangement links TRBV9 to TRBJ2-5; 7 nucleotides line up with TRBD2. Looked up from germline, CDR1 is SGDLS and CDR2 is YYNGEE. This CDR3 has 16 residues. V was pared by 4 bases and J by 0 bases, with 9 bases of the junction left unmatched. The CDR3 sequence: CASSWGGRVDQETQYF. The CDR3, as DNA: TGTGCCAGCAGCTGGGGGGGGAGGGTAGACCAAGAGACCCAGTACTTC.

V is TRBV15 and J is TRBJ2-7; 9 nucleotides agree with TRBD2. CDR3 length: 15 amino acids. CDR1 LNHNV and CDR2 YYDKDF come from the germline V gene (reference sequence). V lost 5 bases, J lost 5 bases, and 10 bases stayed unmatched. For the CDR3, the DNA is TGTGCCACCAGCCCAGAAAGAGCGGGAGGCCACGAGCAGTACTTC. Its protein product is CATSPERAGGHEQYF.

This clonotype was observed at least ten times. The chain couples TRBV12-3 or TRBV12-4 to TRBJ1-1, with D unclear. V lost 4 bases to trimming and J lost 7 bases, with 4 bases between them. The CDR3 has 10 amino acids. The chain's CDR3 is CASSSNEAFF. The CDR3 coding sequence is TGTGCCAGCAGTTCTAATGAAGCTTTCTTT.

The chain is built from TRBV5-1 and TRBJ2-7, with D perhaps TRBD1 or TRBD2 (5 bases each). Germline CDR1 SGHRS, CDR2 YFSETQ. CDR3 length: 16 amino acids. Trimming took 2 bases from V and 2 from J, leaving 17 bases between them. CDR3 region: CASSFRGGRITYEQYF. The CDR3 DNA follows: TGCGCCAGCAGCTTCCGTGGGGGACGGATAACCTACGAGCAGTACTTC.

This rearrangement joins TRBV20-1 to TRBJ1-5; 7 bases line up with TRBD1. Trimming at V came to 3 bases and at J to 2 bases, leaving 13 bases not matched to a gene. CDR3 length: 17 amino acids. Germline loops: CDR1 DFQATT, CDR2 SNEGSKA (reference sequence). This CDR3 reads CSASRIGGTARNQPQHF. For the CDR3, the DNA is TGCAGTGCTAGTAGGATCGGCGGGACAGCCCGCAATCAGCCCCAGCATTTT.

Many counts were recorded for this clonotype. The chain links TRBV19 to TRBJ1-1, with D possibly TRBD1 on 6 matching bases. V was shortened by 2 bases and J by 0 bases, with 7 bases between the two germline ends. The CDR3 runs to 14 residues. CDR1 and CDR2 from the germline V gene are LNHDA and SQIVND (reference sequence). The CDR3 nucleotides read TGTGCCAGTAGTATAACAGGGCTGAACACTGAAGCTTTCTTT. Protein sequence: CASSITGLNTEAFF.

There are many counts of this clonotype. The rearrangement uses TRBV29-1 and TRBJ1-2, with D possibly TRBD1 on 6 matching bases. This CDR3 region has 15 residues. The germline CDR1 and CDR2 sequences are SQVTM and ANQGSEA. Trimming removed 2 bases at V and 4 bases at J, with 17 bases between. The chain's CDR3 is CSVETLSRGGYGYTF. The CDR3 nucleotides are TGCAGCGTTGAAACCCTATCCAGGGGCGGCTATGGCTACACCTTC.

A remark on this clonotype: One base away lies a much larger clone, so this may be a sequencing read error. The rearrangement joins TRBV19 to TRBJ2-5, with D possibly being TRBD1 or TRBD2 (5 bases each). The CDR3 is 15 amino acids. CDR1 is LNHDA, CDR2 SQIVND, per germline (reference sequence). V was trimmed by 5 bases and J by 3 bases, leaving 16 bases between them. CDR3 coding DNA: TGTGCCAGTAGTGTCGGGACGGCAGCCAAAGAGACCCAGTACTTC. The encoded protein is CASSVGTAAKETQYF.

Concerning this clonotype itself: Possible read error: a much larger clone is one base away. The V gene is TRBV20-1, the J gene TRBJ2-7; no clear D. This CDR3 spans 13 amino acids. Germline V gives CDR1 DFQATT, CDR2 SNEGSKA (reference sequence). CDR3: CSARGSRTYERYF. The DNA of the CDR3 is TGCAGTGCTAGAGGGAGCCGTACCTACGAGCGGTACTTC.

The chain uses TRBV7-9 and TRBJ1-1; a weak D match, TRBD1 (6 bases). There are 17 residues in the CDR3. V was clipped by 0 bases and J by 5 bases, with 19 bases between them. Germline loops: CDR1 SEHNR, CDR2 FQNEAQ (reference sequence). CDR3 coding DNA: TGTGCCAGCAGCTTAGCGTCCGGGGGCGCGAGACCAACTGAAGCTTTCTTT. This codes for CASSLASGGARPTEAFF.

The rearrangement uses TRBV24-1 and TRBJ2-7; the match to TRBD1 covers 8 bases. The CDR3 is made up of 12 amino acids. The germline V gene encodes CDR1 KGHDR and CDR2 SFDVKD. With V trimmed by 11 bases and J by 2 bases, 4 bases remained unmatched. In DNA, the CDR3 is TGTGCCAGGGGGACAGGTACCTACGAGCAGTACTTC. This sequence encodes CARGTGTYEQYF.

This clonotype has ten or more counts. The chain combines TRBV7-2 with TRBJ1-5; D uncertain. In germline, CDR1 is SGHTA, CDR2 FQGNSA. The CDR3 sequence is 17 residues long. V shed 5 bases and J shed 5 bases, with 22 bases lying between them. The CDR3 here is CASSITGAGRGDQPQHF. CDR3 bases: TGTGCCAGCAGCATCACGGGCGCGGGCCGGGGAGATCAGCCCCAGCATTTT.

This clonotype has at least ten counts. The chain combines TRBV19 with TRBJ1-5; tentative D call: TRBD1 (5 bases). CDR3 size: 16 residues. Germline assignment: CDR1 LNHDA and CDR2 SQIVND (reference sequence). With 4 bases removed from V and 2 bases from J, the gap between germline ends came to 15 bases. The CDR3, as DNA: TGTGCCAGTAGTAGTGGGGGAGGTAGGGGCAATCAGCCCCAGCATTTT. Its translation is CASSSGGGRGNQPQHF. Drawing the rest from reference TRBV19 and TRBJ1-5, the complete variable domain is DGGITQSPKYLFRKEGQNVTLSCEQNLNHDAMYWYRQDPGQGLRLIYYSQIVNDFQKGDIAEGYSVSREKKESFPLTVTSAQKNPTAFYLCASSSGGGRGNQPQHFGDGTRLSIL.

This clonotype was picked up many times. The chain couples TRBV7-2 to TRBJ2-7, with TRBD1 matching 9 bases. V lost 5 bases and J lost 4; bases outside the gene matches: 3. The V gene's germline CDR1 is SGHTA and CDR2 FQGNSA. The CDR3 runs to 13 residues. Written as DNA, the CDR3 is TGTGCCAGCAGCAAGGGGACAGGGTACGAGCAGTACTTC. Translating it yields CASSKGTGYEQYF. The full variable domain, completed using reference TRBV7-2 and TRBJ2-7, is GAGVSQSPSNKVTEKGKDVELRCDPISGHTALYWYRQSLGQGLEFLIYFQGNSAPDKSGLPSDRFSAERTGGSVSTLTIQRTQQEDSAVYLCASSKGTGYEQYFGPGTRLTVT.

The gene calls are TRBV5-1 and TRBJ2-7; 9 bases map to TRBD1. Germline values: CDR1 SGHRS, CDR2 YFSETQ. CDR3 length: 15 amino acids. With 6 bases clipped from V and 3 bases from J, the junction kept 10 bases outside the gene matches. Here the CDR3 reads CASKRLQGAFYEQYF. The CDR3 nucleotides are TGCGCCAGCAAGAGACTACAGGGGGCCTTCTACGAGCAGTACTTC.

Concerning this clonotype itself: A single base separates this from a much larger clone, so it may be a read error. The chain employs TRBV7-9 and TRBJ2-5; 9 nucleotides agree with TRBD1. Germline V gene lookup returns CDR1 SEHNR and CDR2 FQNEAQ (reference sequence). CDR3 length: 15 residues. The CDR3: CASSLGQGIKETQCF. CDR3 sequence (DNA): TGCGCCAGCAGTCTGGGACAGGGTATCAAAGAGACCCAGTGCTTC.

This clonotype turned up a few times. The chain employs TRBV4-1 and TRBJ2-7; D is undetermined. CDR1 MGHRA and CDR2 YSYEKL come from the germline V gene. Trimming removed 0 bases from V and 0 bases from J, with 15 bases in between. This CDR3 region has 17 residues. CDR3: CASSQESQGRSSYEQYF. The CDR3 DNA is TGCGCCAGCAGCCAAGAAAGCCAAGGGCGGAGCTCCTACGAGCAGTACTTC.

The chain joins TRBV2 to TRBJ1-1, with TRBD1 identical over 11 bases. Germline trimming cut 5 bases from V and 10 bases from J; bases unmatched to any gene: 6. Germline values: CDR1 SNHLY, CDR2 FYNNEI. This CDR3 has 13 residues. CDR3 in amino acids: CASSTGTGGGAFF. CDR3 coding DNA: TGTGCCAGCAGTACCGGGACAGGGGGTGGAGCTTTCTTT.

At least ten counts were recorded for this clonotype. The rearrangement links TRBV2 to TRBJ2-7, with no clear D. CDR3 length: 11 residues. Germline V gene data show CDR1 as SNHLY and CDR2 as FYNNEI. Trimming removed 7 bases from V and 3 bases from J, with 7 bases in between. The CDR3 DNA sequence: TGTGCCAGCATGGAGAGCTACGAGCAGTACTTC. Amino acid sequence: CASMESYEQYF. Full variable domain (rest looked up from reference TRBV2 and TRBJ2-7): EPEVTQTPSHQVTQMGQEVILRCVPISNHLYFYWYRQILGQKVEFLVSFYNNEISEKSEIFDDQFSVERPDGSNFTLKIRSTKLEDSAMYFCASMESYEQYFGPGTRLTVT.

Many counts were recorded for this clonotype. The J gene is TRBJ1-1, the V gene TRBV2, with D perhaps TRBD1 (6 bases). This CDR3 contains 14 residues. Germline-derived CDR1 and CDR2 are SNHLY and FYNNEI. Between the trimmed V and J ends, which lost 8 bases and 5 bases, there was a span of 18 bases. As DNA, the CDR3 is TGTGCCAGCCCGAGGCCGGGGGCGCTTACTGAAGCTTTCTTT. Translating it yields CASPRPGALTEAFF.

This chain joins TRBV4-2 and TRBJ1-2; no reliable D call. Germline V gene data show CDR1 as LGHNA and CDR2 as YNFKEQ. The CDR3 totals 16 residues. V was cut by 0 bases and J by 7 bases, with 18 bases left in between. This chain's CDR3 is CASSQEVGGGFGGYTF. Here the CDR3 DNA reads TGTGCCAGCAGCCAAGAGGTGGGAGGCGGCTTTGGTGGCTACACCTTC.

The chain is built from TRBV6-2 or TRBV6-3 and TRBJ2-5; possible D gene TRBD2, 6 bases. CDR3 length equals 15 residues. Deletions cut 7 bases from V and 1 base from J, with 16 bases between. The germline V gene has CDR1 MNHEY and CDR2 SVGEGT. The CDR3 reads CASNLFLAIQETQYF. CDR3 DNA: TGTGCCAGCAATCTATTCCTAGCGATCCAAGAGACCCAGTACTTC.

This clonotype has a handful of counts. The chain couples TRBV7-2 to TRBJ1-3; 11 bases are a match to TRBD1. V was pared by 5 bases and J by 2 bases, with 14 bases of the junction left unmatched. The CDR3 is made up of 19 amino acids. Germline V lookup: CDR1 SGHTA, CDR2 FQGNSA. The CDR3 nucleotides read TGTGCCAGCAGCCGCCCCCCGGGGACAGGGGGTCCCACTGGAAACACCATATATTTT. Protein product: CASSRPPGTGGPTGNTIYF.

The chain has TRBV6-2 or TRBV6-3 and TRBJ1-2; unclear D gene. Germline V gene lookup returns CDR1 MNHEY and CDR2 SVGEGT. V lost 2 bases and J 4 bases, leaving 8 bases between the germline ends. The CDR3 contains 13 residues. CDR3 sequence (DNA): TGTGCCAGCAGTTACATGGGGATCTATGGCTACACCTTC. Translation: CASSYMGIYGYTF.